A selection of T cell receptor beta chains follows, all from one sample in a study of cytomegalovirus exposure and HLA in healthy donors. Measured with immunoSEQ multiplex PCR; TCRdb has only the in-frame clones, and not every one. The sample has more than 110,000 clones; 77% are singletons. The sequencing sample was made of PBMCs. The source of these receptors is a male donor in good health and CMV-seronegative. Both conserved end residues are part of each CDR3. A D gene is named only where the DNA matches it firmly. Size tells how often a clone was seen (once, few, many) or the class of an expanded clone, and some rows leave it out.

length: 16; D: -; J: TRBJ1-3; V: TRBV19; size: -; DNA: TGTGCCAGTAGTATAACAGGGTGGCTGTCTGGAAACACCATATATTTT; CDR3: CASSITGWLSGNTIYF
length: 14; D: -; J: TRBJ1-1; V: TRBV29-1; size: once; DNA: TGCAGCGTTTCCGTAGACTCCTTGAACACTGAAGCTTTCTTT; CDR3: CSVSVDSLNTEAFF
length: 14; D: -; J: TRBJ1-6; V: TRBV6-5; size: -; DNA: TGTGCCAGCAGCAAACAGGTGATCGGGTCACCCCTCCACTTT; CDR3: CASSKQVIGSPLHF
length: 15; D: TRBD1; J: TRBJ2-1; V: TRBV9; size: -; DNA: TGTGCCAGCAGCGTAGGTGGGACAGGGTTCAATGAGCAGTTCTTC; CDR3: CASSVGGTGFNEQFF
length: 17; D: -; J: TRBJ2-7; V: TRBV27; size: -; DNA: TGTGCCAGCAGGGAGGCCGCCGGGAACGCAGCTTTGTACGAGCAGTACTTC; CDR3: CASREAAGNAALYEQYF
length: 13; D: -; J: TRBJ1-3; V: TRBV9; size: -; DNA: TGTGCCAGCAGCCCCCTCTCTGGAAACACCATATATTTT; CDR3: CASSPLSGNTIYF
length: 16; D: TRBD2; J: TRBJ2-3; V: TRBV19; size: -; DNA: TGTGCCACGAATCCCCACACTAGCGGGGGAACAGATACGCAGTATTTT; CDR3: CATNPHTSGGTDTQYF
length: 15; D: -; J: TRBJ2-7; V: TRBV5-1; size: -; DNA: TGCGCCAGCAGCTTCAGGGGCCTCCCTACCTACGAGCAGTACTTC; CDR3: CASSFRGLPTYEQYF
length: 19; D: -; J: TRBJ1-1; V: TRBV7-9; size: -; DNA: TGTGCCAGCAGCTCGCCGGGGGTACATACTAATCCAAGGAACACTGAAGCTTTCTTT; CDR3: CASSSPGVHTNPRNTEAFF
length: 15; D: -; J: TRBJ2-2; V: TRBV19; size: -; DNA: TGTGCCAGTAGTACTTACGACAGCTTGGACGGGGAGCTGTTTTTT; CDR3: CASSTYDSLDGELFF
length: 17; D: -; J: TRBJ2-3; V: TRBV14; size: few; DNA: TGTGCCAGCAGCCAAGATGCTGGGGTGGACTTCACAGATACGCAGTATTTT; CDR3: CASSQDAGVDFTDTQYF
length: 16; D: TRBD2; J: TRBJ2-1; V: TRBV4-3; size: -; DNA: TGCGCCAGCAGCCAGGAAAGGCATTGGGAGGGAGATGAGCAGTTCTTC; CDR3: CASSQERHWEGDEQFF
length: 18; D: -; J: TRBJ2-2; V: TRBV6-1; size: -; DNA: TGTGCCAGCAGTGAACCCACGGCGGCGAGTAAGAACACCGGGGAGCTGTTTTTT; CDR3: CASSEPTAASKNTGELFF
length: 11; D: -; J: TRBJ2-3; V: TRBV2; size: -; DNA: TGTGCCAGCAGTACAGCCTCTACGCAGTATTTT; CDR3: CASSTASTQYF
length: 16; D: -; J: TRBJ2-5; V: TRBV6-5; size: -; DNA: TGTGCCAGCAGTTCGATGACTAGGAGCAAGCAAGAGACCCAGTACTTC; CDR3: CASSSMTRSKQETQYF
length: 15; D: -; J: TRBJ1-3; V: TRBV19; size: few; DNA: TGTGCCAGTAGTCCATCCATCGGCTCTGGAAACACCATATATTTT; CDR3: CASSPSIGSGNTIYF
length: 15; D: -; J: TRBJ2-5; V: TRBV7-7; size: -; DNA: TGTGCTAGCAGCTTGCACGGACAGTGGGGGGAGACCCAGTACTTC; CDR3: CASSLHGQWGETQYF
length: 15; D: -; J: TRBJ2-2; V: TRBV6-1; size: once; DNA: TGTGCCAGCATCCGGGACTTGGGTCACCGGGGGGAGCTGTTTTTT; CDR3: CASIRDLGHRGELFF
length: 15; D: TRBD1; J: TRBJ1-3; V: TRBV6-5; size: -; DNA: TGTGCCAGCAGTCGACAGGGACCCTCTGGAAACACCATATATTTT; CDR3: CASSRQGPSGNTIYF
length: 16; D: -; J: TRBJ1-4; V: TRBV9; size: -; DNA: TGTGCCAGCAGCGTTTCCGGGGTGGACTCTAATGAAAAACTGTTTTTT; CDR3: CASSVSGVDSNEKLFF
length: 15; D: -; J: TRBJ2-7; V: TRBV5-1; size: -; DNA: TGCGCCAGCAGCTTGGGGGGGGAGAGGAACTACGAGCAGTACTTC; CDR3: CASSLGGERNYEQYF
length: 15; D: TRBD1; J: TRBJ1-2; V: TRBV27; size: -; DNA: TGTGCCAGCAGTTTGGGGACAGGGGGGACGGGGGGCTACACCTTC; CDR3: CASSLGTGGTGGYTF
length: 15; D: -; J: TRBJ1-1; V: TRBV19; size: -; DNA: TGTGCCAGTAGTTTGGACATCTCGTCCGGCACTGAAGCTTTCTTT; CDR3: CASSLDISSGTEAFF
length: 16; D: TRBD2; J: TRBJ2-1; V: TRBV18; size: -; DNA: TGTGCCAGCTCACCATTAGCGGGAGGTACAAACAATGAGCAGTTCTTC; CDR3: CASSPLAGGTNNEQFF
length: 15; D: -; J: TRBJ1-5; V: TRBV30; size: once; DNA: TGTGCCTGGAGTGGGAAGGGAGGGAGCAATCAGCCCCAGCATTTT; CDR3: CAWSGKGGSNQPQHF
length: 17; D: TRBD1; J: TRBJ1-2; V: TRBV7-6; size: -; DNA: TGTGCCAGCAGCTGGGGGACAGGGGGACCCTCGACCAATGGCTACACCTTC; CDR3: CASSWGTGGPSTNGYTF
length: 15; D: TRBD1; J: TRBJ2-1; V: TRBV5-1; size: once; DNA: TGCGCCAGCAGCCCGCGGACAGGGGGAACCAATGAGCAGTTCTTC; CDR3: CASSPRTGGTNEQFF
length: 15; D: -; J: TRBJ2-7; V: TRBV6-5; size: -; DNA: TGTGCCAGCAGTCGTGGGGCAGAACCATTCTACGAGCAGTACTTC; CDR3: CASSRGAEPFYEQYF
length: 15; D: TRBD1; J: TRBJ2-5; V: TRBV6-5; size: -; DNA: TGTGCCAGCAGTTACATAGGGACAGGGACAAAGACCCAGTACTTC; CDR3: CASSYIGTGTKTQYF
length: 16; D: TRBD1; J: TRBJ1-2; V: TRBV10-2; size: -; DNA: TGCGCCAGCAGATCGGGACAGGGGGCCCTTAACTATGGCTACACCTTC; CDR3: CASRSGQGALNYGYTF
length: 14; D: -; J: TRBJ2-5; V: TRBV6-5; size: -; DNA: TGTGCCAGCAGGTCCAGGGGGGCCCAAGAGACCCAGTACTTC; CDR3: CASRSRGAQETQYF
length: 15; D: -; J: TRBJ2-2; V: TRBV9; size: -; DNA: TGTGCCAGCAGCGTAATGAGCACGAACACCGGGGAGCTGTTTTTT; CDR3: CASSVMSTNTGELFF
length: 13; D: TRBD1; J: TRBJ1-1; V: TRBV29-1; size: -; DNA: TGCAGCACGCGACAGGGTCCGAGCACTGAAGCTTTCTTT; CDR3: CSTRQGPSTEAFF
length: 16; D: TRBD1; J: TRBJ1-4; V: TRBV5-8; size: -; DNA: TGTGCCAGCAGCTTTGGGACAGGGGTGGAAAATGAAAAACTGTTTTTT; CDR3: CASSFGTGVENEKLFF
length: 16; D: TRBD1; J: TRBJ1-3; V: TRBV7-2; size: -; DNA: TGTGCCAGCAGCTTCACCCCGGGACAGGGGGTTAACACCATATATTTT; CDR3: CASSFTPGQGVNTIYF
length: 12; D: -; J: TRBJ2-1; V: TRBV6-6; size: -; DNA: TGTGCCAGCAGTTACGGGAGCAATGAGCAGTTCTTC; CDR3: CASSYGSNEQFF
length: 14; D: TRBD1; J: TRBJ2-1; V: TRBV10-2; size: -; DNA: TGCGCCAGCCGAACTTGGACAGGTTTCATGGAGCAGTTCTTC; CDR3: CASRTWTGFMEQFF
length: 14; D: -; J: TRBJ2-2; V: TRBV19; size: -; DNA: TGTGCCAGTAGTGTCATAACCGGGACCGGGGAGCTGTTTTTT; CDR3: CASSVITGTGELFF
length: 14; D: -; J: TRBJ2-2; V: TRBV7-8; size: -; DNA: TGTGCCAGCAGCTTAACAGGCAACACCGGGGAGCTGTTTTTT; CDR3: CASSLTGNTGELFF
length: 9; D: -; J: TRBJ2-7; V: TRBV19; size: -; DNA: TGCGTGGGGGCCTACGAGCAGTACTTC; CDR3: CVGAYEQYF
length: 13; D: -; J: TRBJ2-7; V: TRBV2; size: -; DNA: TGTGCCAGCAGTATTGGGCAGAGCTACGAGCAGTACTTC; CDR3: CASSIGQSYEQYF
length: 15; D: -; J: TRBJ1-1; V: TRBV28; size: -; DNA: TGTGCCAGCAGTTTACCATGGCGGGCCCTGTCTGAAGCTTTCTTT; CDR3: CASSLPWRALSEAFF
length: 14; D: -; J: TRBJ2-1; V: TRBV4-2; size: few; DNA: TGTGCCAGCAGCCAAGCTGACAGTCCGACTGAGCAGTTCTTC; CDR3: CASSQADSPTEQFF